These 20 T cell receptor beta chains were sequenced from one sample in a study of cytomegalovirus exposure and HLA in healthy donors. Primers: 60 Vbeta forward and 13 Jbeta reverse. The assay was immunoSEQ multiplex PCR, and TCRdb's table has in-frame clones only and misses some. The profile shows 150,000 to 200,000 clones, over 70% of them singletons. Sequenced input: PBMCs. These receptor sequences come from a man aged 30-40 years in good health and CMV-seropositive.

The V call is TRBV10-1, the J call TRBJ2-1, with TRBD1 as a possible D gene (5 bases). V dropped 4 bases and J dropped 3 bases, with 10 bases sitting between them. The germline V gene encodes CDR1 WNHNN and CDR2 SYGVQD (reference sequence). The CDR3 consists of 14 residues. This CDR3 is CASSVGPVYNEQFF. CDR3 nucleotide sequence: TGCGCCAGCAGTGTGGGGCCCGTCTACAATGAGCAGTTCTTC.

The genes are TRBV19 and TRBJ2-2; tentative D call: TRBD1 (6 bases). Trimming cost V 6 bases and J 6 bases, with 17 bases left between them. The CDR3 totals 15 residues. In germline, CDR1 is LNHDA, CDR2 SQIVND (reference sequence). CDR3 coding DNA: TGTGCCAGTAGCCTATTCCGACAGGAGTCCGGGGAGCTGTTTTTT. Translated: CASSLFRQESGELFF.

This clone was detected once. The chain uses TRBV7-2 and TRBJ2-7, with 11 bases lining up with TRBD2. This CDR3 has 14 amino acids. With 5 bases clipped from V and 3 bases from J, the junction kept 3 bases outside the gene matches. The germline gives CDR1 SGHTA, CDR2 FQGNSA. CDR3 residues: CASSGGTSGYEQYF. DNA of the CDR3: TGTGCCAGCAGCGGCGGGACTAGCGGCTACGAGCAGTACTTC.

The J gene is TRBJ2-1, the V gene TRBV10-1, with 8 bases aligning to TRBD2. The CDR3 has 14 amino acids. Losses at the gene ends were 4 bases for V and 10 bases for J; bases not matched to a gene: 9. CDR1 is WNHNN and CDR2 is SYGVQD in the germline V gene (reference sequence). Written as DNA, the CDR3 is TGCGCCAGCAGTGGGACGGGCGGGAGGCCCGAGCAGTTCTTC. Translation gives CASSGTGGRPEQFF.

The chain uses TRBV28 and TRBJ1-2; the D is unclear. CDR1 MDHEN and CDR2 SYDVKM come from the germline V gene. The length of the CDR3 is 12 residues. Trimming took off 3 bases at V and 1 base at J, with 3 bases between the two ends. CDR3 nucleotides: TGTGCCAGCAGTTTCAATAACTATGGCTACACCTTC. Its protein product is CASSFNNYGYTF.

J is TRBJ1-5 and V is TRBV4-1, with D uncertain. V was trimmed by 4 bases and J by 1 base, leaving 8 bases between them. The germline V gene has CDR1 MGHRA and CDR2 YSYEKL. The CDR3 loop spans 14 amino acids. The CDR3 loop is CASSLIESNQPQHF. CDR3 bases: TGCGCCAGCAGCCTCATTGAGAGCAATCAGCCCCAGCATTTT.

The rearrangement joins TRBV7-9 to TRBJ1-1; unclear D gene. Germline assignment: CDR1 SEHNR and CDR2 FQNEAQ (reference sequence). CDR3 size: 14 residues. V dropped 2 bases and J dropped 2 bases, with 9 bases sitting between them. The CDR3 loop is CASSLMGANTEAFF. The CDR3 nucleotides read TGTGCCAGCAGCTTAATGGGCGCCAACACTGAAGCTTTCTTT.

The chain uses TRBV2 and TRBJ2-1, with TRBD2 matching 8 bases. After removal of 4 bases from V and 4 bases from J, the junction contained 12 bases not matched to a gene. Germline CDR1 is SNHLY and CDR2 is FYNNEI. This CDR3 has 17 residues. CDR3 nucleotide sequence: TGTGCCAGCAGTGTCGGACTAGCTAGAGGGGGTTACAATGAGCAGTTCTTC. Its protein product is CASSVGLARGGYNEQFF. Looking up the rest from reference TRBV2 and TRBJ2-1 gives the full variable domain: EPEVTQTPSHQVTQMGQEVILRCVPISNHLYFYWYRQILGQKVEFLVSFYNNEISEKSEIFDDQFSVERPDGSNFTLKIRSTKLEDSAMYFCASSVGLARGGYNEQFFGPGTRLTVL.

CDR3: CASRQGSRAWDTEAFF. As DNA, the CDR3 is TGTGCCAGCAGACAGGGCAGTAGAGCATGGGACACTGAAGCTTTCTTT. This chain uses TRBV5-6 with TRBJ1-1, with D tentatively TRBD1 (6 bases). The V gene lost 5 bases and the J gene lost 3 bases, with 20 bases spanning the gap. CDR1 SGHDT and CDR2 YYEEEE come from the germline V gene. The CDR3 runs to 16 residues.

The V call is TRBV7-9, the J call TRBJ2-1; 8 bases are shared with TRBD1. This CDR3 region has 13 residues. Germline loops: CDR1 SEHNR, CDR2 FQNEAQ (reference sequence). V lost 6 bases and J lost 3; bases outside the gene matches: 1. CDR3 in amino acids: CASRQGVYNEQFF. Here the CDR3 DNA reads TGTGCCAGCAGACAGGGGGTCTACAATGAGCAGTTCTTC.

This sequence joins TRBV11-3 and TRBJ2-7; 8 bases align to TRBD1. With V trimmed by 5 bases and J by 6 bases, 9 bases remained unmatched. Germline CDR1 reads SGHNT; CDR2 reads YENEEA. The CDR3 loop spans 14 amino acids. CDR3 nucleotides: TGTGCCAGCAGCCAACACAGGGGGTACTCCGAGCAGTACTTC. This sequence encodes CASSQHRGYSEQYF.

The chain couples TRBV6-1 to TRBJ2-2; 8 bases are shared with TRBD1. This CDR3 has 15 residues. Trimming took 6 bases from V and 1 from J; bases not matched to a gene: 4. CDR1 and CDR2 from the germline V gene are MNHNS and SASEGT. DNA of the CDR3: TGTGCCAGCAGAGGGGACAGGAGGAACACCGGGGAGCTGTTTTTT. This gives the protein CASRGDRRNTGELFF.

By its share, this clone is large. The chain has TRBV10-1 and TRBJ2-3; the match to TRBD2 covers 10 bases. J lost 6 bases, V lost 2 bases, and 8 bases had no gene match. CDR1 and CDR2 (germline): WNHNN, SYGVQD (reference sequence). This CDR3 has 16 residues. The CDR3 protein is CASSEVLAGAGDTQYF. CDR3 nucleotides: TGCGCCAGCAGTGAGGTCCTAGCGGGAGCAGGGGATACGCAGTATTTT.

The CDR3, as DNA: TGTGCCAGCAGCCAAGCGGTCGATACGCAGTATTTT. It is translated as CASSQAVDTQYF. The rearrangement joins TRBV7-2 to TRBJ2-3, with D perhaps TRBD2 (5 bases). Looked up from germline, CDR1 is SGHTA and CDR2 is FQGNSA. Deletions cut 5 bases from V and 6 bases from J, with 9 bases between. The CDR3 has 12 amino acids.

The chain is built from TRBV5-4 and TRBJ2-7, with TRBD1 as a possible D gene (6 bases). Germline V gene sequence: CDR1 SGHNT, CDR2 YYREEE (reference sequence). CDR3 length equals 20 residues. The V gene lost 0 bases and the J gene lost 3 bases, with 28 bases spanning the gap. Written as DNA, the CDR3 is TGTGCCAGCAGCTTGGGTAATCGACAGGTTTTTGCCGACATCCACTACGAGCAGTACTTC. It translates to CASSLGNRQVFADIHYEQYF. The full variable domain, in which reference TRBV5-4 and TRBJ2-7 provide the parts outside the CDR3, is ETGVTQSPTHLIKTRGQQVTLRCSSQSGHNTVSWYQQALGQGPQFIFQYYREEENGRGNFPPRFSGLQFPNYSSELNVNALELDDSALYLCASSLGNRQVFADIHYEQYFGPGTRLTVT.

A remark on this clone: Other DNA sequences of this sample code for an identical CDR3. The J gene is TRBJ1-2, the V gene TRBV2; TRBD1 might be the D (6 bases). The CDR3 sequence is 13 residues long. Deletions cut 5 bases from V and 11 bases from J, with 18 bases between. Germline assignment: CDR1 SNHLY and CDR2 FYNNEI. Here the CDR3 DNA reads TGTGCCAGCAGTACGGGGTCCCTAGGGGGTTACACCTTC. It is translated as CASSTGSLGGYTF. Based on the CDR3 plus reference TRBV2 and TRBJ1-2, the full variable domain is EPEVTQTPSHQVTQMGQEVILRCVPISNHLYFYWYRQILGQKVEFLVSFYNNEISEKSEIFDDQFSVERPDGSNFTLKIRSTKLEDSAMYFCASSTGSLGGYTFGSGTRLTVV.

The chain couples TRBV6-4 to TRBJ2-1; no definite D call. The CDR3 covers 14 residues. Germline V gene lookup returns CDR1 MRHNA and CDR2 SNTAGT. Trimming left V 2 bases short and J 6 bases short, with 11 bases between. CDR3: CASSDEFRVNEQFF. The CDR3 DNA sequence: TGTGCCAGCAGTGACGAGTTCCGGGTCAATGAGCAGTTCTTC.

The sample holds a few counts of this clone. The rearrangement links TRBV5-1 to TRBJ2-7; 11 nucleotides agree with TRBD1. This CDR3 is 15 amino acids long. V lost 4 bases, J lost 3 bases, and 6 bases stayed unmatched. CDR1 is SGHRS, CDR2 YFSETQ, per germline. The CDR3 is CASSPGTGGGYEQYF. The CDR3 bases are TGCGCCAGCAGCCCCGGGACAGGGGGGGGCTACGAGCAGTACTTC.

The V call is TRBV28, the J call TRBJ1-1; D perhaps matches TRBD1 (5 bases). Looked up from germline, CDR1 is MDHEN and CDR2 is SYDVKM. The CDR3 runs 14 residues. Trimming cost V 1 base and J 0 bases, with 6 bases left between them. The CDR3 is CASSLSGVNTEAFF. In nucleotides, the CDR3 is TGTGCCAGCAGTTTATCGGGGGTGAACACTGAAGCTTTCTTT. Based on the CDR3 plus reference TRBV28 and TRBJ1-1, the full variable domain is DVKVTQSSRYLVKRTGEKVFLECVQDMDHENMFWYRQDPGLGLRLIYFSYDVKMKEKGDIPEGYSVSREKKERFSLILESASTNQTSMYLCASSLSGVNTEAFFGQGTRLTVV.

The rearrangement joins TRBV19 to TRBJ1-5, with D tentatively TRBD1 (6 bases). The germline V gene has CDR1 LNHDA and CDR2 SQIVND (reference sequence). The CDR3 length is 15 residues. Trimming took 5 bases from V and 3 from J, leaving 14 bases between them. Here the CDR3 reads CASSARDNYNQPQHF. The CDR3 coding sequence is TGTGCCAGTAGTGCGAGGGACAACTACAATCAGCCCCAGCATTTT.